By sample fraction, the clone carrying this T cell receptor (beta chain) is medium-sized. Its antigen is unidentified. The sample comes from a study of T cells in localized non-small cell lung cancer. The study, taken as a whole, reports: Tumor showed lower T cell clonality than uninvolved adjacent lung, where it was highest. When the top 100 tumor clones were examined, a median about 60 of them also appeared in the adjacent lung, which was paired and uninvolved.

Lacking atypia, the adjacent lung had been sampled at least 2 cm away from the tumor margin. Only in-frame clones appear in the TCRdb table, and some are missing; sequencing was by immunoSEQ multiplex PCR. Altogether roughly 1,700 clones are present, around 23% being singletons, with the ten largest covering 8.5% to 9%. The receptor was derived from a female donor at least 60 years old with stage II squamous cell lung carcinoma. Sequencing was performed on normal lung tissue next to the tumor, taken before any cancer treatment.

CDR3: CASSQRLDSELFF. The CDR3 DNA reads TGCGCCAGCAGCCAAAGATTGGACAGCGAACTGTTTTTT. The chain has TRBV23-1 and TRBJ1-4; D possibly corresponds to TRBD1 (6 bases). TRBV23-1 is sorted into the ORF group, with uncertain function. V was clipped by 6 bases and J by 12 bases, with 17 bases between them. This CDR3 is 13 amino acids long.